These 16 T cell receptor beta chains originate from one sample sequenced in a study of shared clonotypes between healthy human individuals. TCRdb keeps only in-frame clones here, not all; method: immunoSEQ multiplex PCR. Here the sample spans millions of clones, more than 90% being singletons. Sample: naive CD4+ T cells sorted from blood. Sample subset: CD45RA+ positively selected. Receptors originate from a man aged 18 to 35 in good health.

This sequence joins TRBV5-1 and TRBJ1-2, with D possibly being TRBD1 (5 bases). The CDR3 extends over 15 amino acids. With 0 bases removed from V and 2 bases from J, the gap between germline ends came to 11 bases. CDR1 is SGHRS, CDR2 YFSETQ, per germline. The CDR3 DNA sequence: TGCGCCAGCAGCTTGGCCCCTCCAGGGAACTATGGCTACACCTTC. It yields the protein CASSLAPPGNYGYTF.

There are a few counts of this clone. In the same sample, other DNA sequences code for this CDR3. The chain couples TRBV30 to TRBJ1-5; unclear D gene. CDR1 and CDR2 from the germline V gene are GTSNPN and SVGIG (reference sequence). The CDR3 consists of 13 residues. V lost 1 base and J 0 bases, leaving 4 bases between the germline ends. CDR3 residues: CAWSGSSNQPQHF. CDR3 DNA: TGTGCCTGGAGTGGGTCTAGCAATCAGCCCCAGCATTTT.

This clone has a single count. The V and J genes are TRBV25-1 and TRBJ2-1, with TRBD2 matching 7 bases. With 1 base clipped from V and 4 bases from J, the junction kept 7 bases outside the gene matches. CDR1 is MGHDK and CDR2 is SYGVNS in the germline V gene. The CDR3 contains 16 residues. CDR3 coding DNA: TGTGCCAGCAGTGAATTAGGAGGGAGGGCGTACAATGAGCAGTTCTTC. It is translated as CASSELGGRAYNEQFF.

The chain links TRBV18 to TRBJ2-7; 10 nucleotides agree with TRBD2. This CDR3 is 15 amino acids long. With 3 bases clipped from V and 4 bases from J, the junction kept 6 bases outside the gene matches. CDR1 is KGHSH and CDR2 is LQKENI in the germline V gene. The CDR3 coding sequence is TGTGCCAGCTCACCTCCCGGGACTAGCGCATACGAGCAGTACTTC. Encoded protein: CASSPPGTSAYEQYF.

The V call is TRBV19, the J call TRBJ1-5, with D unclear. Trimming removed 7 bases at V and 1 base at J, with 20 bases between. Germline V gene lookup returns CDR1 LNHDA and CDR2 SQIVND (reference sequence). The CDR3 length is 17 residues. For the CDR3, the DNA is TGTGCCAGTACCTCCACCGGCGGAGTTGGGAGCAATCAGCCCCAGCATTTT. Amino acids: CASTSTGGVGSNQPQHF.

The J gene is TRBJ1-5, the V gene TRBV10-2; D remains unclear. The CDR3 is 16 residues long. The V end lost 2 bases, the J end lost 1 base, and 12 bases lay between the germline ends. The germline V gene encodes CDR1 WSHSY and CDR2 SAAADI. As DNA, the CDR3 is TGCGCCAGCAGTGAGATGACGAGTTTAAGCAATCAGCCCCAGCATTTT. It yields the protein CASSEMTSLSNQPQHF.

The genes are TRBV7-8 and TRBJ2-7; a possible D gene is TRBD2 (6 bases). V was pared by 5 bases and J by 7 bases, with 15 bases between. CDR3 size: 13 residues. Germline V lookup: CDR1 SGHVS, CDR2 FQNEAQ. The DNA of the CDR3 is TGTGCCAGCAGCCTGGGACTGGAGGGGGAGCAGTACTTC. Its translation is CASSLGLEGEQYF.

This clone was seen a single time. This sample includes further DNA sequences coding for the same CDR3. The chain links TRBV5-1 to TRBJ2-7; 7 bases line up with TRBD2. The germline V gene encodes CDR1 SGHRS and CDR2 YFSETQ. Losses at the gene ends were 4 bases for V and 4 bases for J; bases not matched to a gene: 5. This CDR3 is built from 13 residues. The CDR3 nucleotides are TGCGCCAGCAGCCCCTCGGGGGGTTACGAGCAGTACTTC. Translating gives CASSPSGGYEQYF.

The table lists this clone with a count of one. The chain is built from TRBV7-9 and TRBJ1-1, with TRBD1 identical over 10 bases. J was trimmed by 0 bases and V by 6 bases; bases with no gene match: 10. Germline CDR1 and CDR2: SEHNR and FQNEAQ (reference sequence). The CDR3 sequence is 17 residues long. The CDR3 here is CASSRPTGQGLNTEAFF. The CDR3 coding sequence is TGTGCCAGCAGTCGCCCTACGGGACAGGGGCTGAACACTGAAGCTTTCTTT.

The chain links TRBV19 to TRBJ2-1, with 16 bases aligning to TRBD2. The CDR3 contains 20 residues. Germline V gene lookup returns CDR1 LNHDA and CDR2 SQIVND (reference sequence). Germline trimming cut 5 bases from V and 0 bases from J; bases unmatched to any gene: 10. This chain's CDR3 is CASSFTGTSGGGYSYNEQFF. Here the CDR3 DNA reads TGTGCCAGTAGTTTTACCGGGACTAGCGGGGGGGGCTACTCCTACAATGAGCAGTTCTTC. Based on the CDR3 plus reference TRBV19 and TRBJ2-1, the full variable domain is DGGITQSPKYLFRKEGQNVTLSCEQNLNHDAMYWYRQDPGQGLRLIYYSQIVNDFQKGDIAEGYSVSREKKESFPLTVTSAQKNPTAFYLCASSFTGTSGGGYSYNEQFFGPGTRLTVL.

CDR3 sequence reads: CASSLEFRGQSEQYF. CDR3 coding DNA: TGCGCCAGCAGCTTGGAATTCAGGGGGCAAAGCGAGCAGTACTTC. This rearrangement joins TRBV5-1 to TRBJ2-7; TRBD1 matches at 8 bases. The V and J ends lost 0 bases and 6 bases, in that order; junction bases with no gene match: 8. CDR3 length: 15 amino acids. Germline CDR1 is SGHRS and CDR2 is YFSETQ. Complete variable domain (other parts from reference TRBV5-1 and TRBJ2-7): KAGVTQTPRYLIKTRGQQVTLSCSPISGHRSVSWYQQTPGQGLQFLFEYFSETQRNKGNFPGRFSGRQFSNSRSEMNVSTLELGDSALYLCASSLEFRGQSEQYFGPGTRLTVT.

The chain couples TRBV29-1 to TRBJ2-7; D might be TRBD1 (6 bases). There are 14 residues in the CDR3. V was trimmed by 4 bases and J by 1 base, leaving 14 bases between them. Germline V lookup: CDR1 SQVTM, CDR2 ANQGSEA. The CDR3 DNA reads as TGCAGCGTTGCTGTATGGACAGTTTCCTACGAGCAGTACTTC. Residues: CSVAVWTVSYEQYF.

The chain carries TRBV5-1 and TRBJ2-7; TRBD1 is a possible D gene (5 bases). In germline, CDR1 is SGHRS, CDR2 YFSETQ. V was cut by 1 base and J by 5 bases, with 13 bases left in between. This CDR3 region has 14 residues. CDR3 sequence (DNA): TGCGCCAGCAGCTTGACATCAGGGTCGAACGAGCAGTACTTC. The encoded protein is CASSLTSGSNEQYF. The full variable domain, with the rest looked up from reference TRBV5-1 and TRBJ2-7, is KAGVTQTPRYLIKTRGQQVTLSCSPISGHRSVSWYQQTPGQGLQFLFEYFSETQRNKGNFPGRFSGRQFSNSRSEMNVSTLELGDSALYLCASSLTSGSNEQYFGPGTRLTVT.

This clone was seen only a few times. The chain uses TRBV7-9 and TRBJ1-1, with TRBD1 as a possible D gene (6 bases). Germline loops: CDR1 SEHNR, CDR2 FQNEAQ (reference sequence). This CDR3 has 14 amino acids. V was cut by 1 base and J by 10 bases, with 16 bases left in between. CDR3 nucleotide sequence: TGTGCCAGCAGCTTAGGGACAGCACCACCGAGAGCTTTCTTT. Amino acid sequence: CASSLGTAPPRAFF.

This clone was seen only a few times. V is TRBV25-1 and J is TRBJ1-1, with D tentatively TRBD1 (5 bases). CDR1 is MGHDK, CDR2 SYGVNS, per germline. The CDR3 length is 14 residues. The V gene lost 6 bases and the J gene lost 0 bases, with 11 bases spanning the gap. CDR3 protein: CASRTGHLNTEAFF. In DNA, the CDR3 is TGTGCCAGCAGGACGGGGCACTTGAACACTGAAGCTTTCTTT.

This clone was counted once. This sequence joins TRBV5-1 and TRBJ2-3; 11 bases agree with TRBD2. CDR3 size: 20 residues. The trim removed 0 bases at V and 1 base at J, leaving 13 bases unmatched. The germline CDR1 and CDR2 sequences are SGHRS and YFSETQ. CDR3 amino acids: CASSLVSKQTSGGRTDTQYF. CDR3 nucleotides: TGCGCCAGCAGCTTGGTTTCCAAACAAACTAGCGGGGGACGCACAGATACGCAGTATTTT.